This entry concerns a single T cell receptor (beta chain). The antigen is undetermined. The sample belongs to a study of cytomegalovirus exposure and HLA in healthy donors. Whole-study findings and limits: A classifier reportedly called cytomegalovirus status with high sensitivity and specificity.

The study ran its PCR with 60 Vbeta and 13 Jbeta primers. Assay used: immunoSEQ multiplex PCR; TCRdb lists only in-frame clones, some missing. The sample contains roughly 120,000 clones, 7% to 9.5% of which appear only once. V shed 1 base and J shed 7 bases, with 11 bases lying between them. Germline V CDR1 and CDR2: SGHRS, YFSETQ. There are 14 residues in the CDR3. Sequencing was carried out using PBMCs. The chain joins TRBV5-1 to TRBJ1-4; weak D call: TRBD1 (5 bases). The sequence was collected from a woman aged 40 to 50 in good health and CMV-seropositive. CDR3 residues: CASSLRIQGEKLFF. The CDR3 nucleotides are TGCGCCAGCAGCTTGAGAATCCAGGGTGAAAAACTGTTTTTT.